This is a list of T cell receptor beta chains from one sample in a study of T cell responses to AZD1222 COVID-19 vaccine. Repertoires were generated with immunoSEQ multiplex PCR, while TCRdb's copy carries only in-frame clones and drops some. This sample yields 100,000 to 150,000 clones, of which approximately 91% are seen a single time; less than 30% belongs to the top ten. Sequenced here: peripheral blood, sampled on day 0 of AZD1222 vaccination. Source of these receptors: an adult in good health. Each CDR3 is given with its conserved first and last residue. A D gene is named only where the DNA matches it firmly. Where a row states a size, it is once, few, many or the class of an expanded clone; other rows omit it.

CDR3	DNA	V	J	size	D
CASSYRTLGDTQYF	TGTGCCAGCAGTTACCGGACGTTAGGGGATACGCAGTATTTT	TRBV6-6	TRBJ2-3	NA	NA
CASSPRTGPDYGYTF	TGTGCCAGTAGTCCGAGGACAGGCCCCGACTATGGCTACACCTTC	TRBV19	TRBJ1-2	NA	TRBD1
CAWSLLSGLDSPLHF	TGTGCCTGGAGCCTACTCAGCGGGCTCGATTCACCCCTCCACTTT	TRBV30	TRBJ1-6	once	NA
CASSQPGLAGTGELFF	TGCGCCAGCAGCCAGCCGGGACTAGCAGGGACCGGGGAGCTGTTTTTT	TRBV5-1	TRBJ2-2	NA	TRBD2
CASSVGRGGEETQYF	TGTGCCAGCAGCGTAGGTCGGGGAGGGGAAGAGACCCAGTACTTC	TRBV9	TRBJ2-5	NA	TRBD2
CASSPLLQGGEQYF	TGTGCCAGCAGCCCCCTTCTCCAGGGAGGAGAGCAGTACTTC	TRBV9	TRBJ2-7	once	NA
CASSGTSGDVTGELFF	TGCGCCAGCAGCGGGACTAGCGGGGACGTCACCGGGGAGCTGTTTTTT	TRBV5-1	TRBJ2-2	NA	TRBD2
CASSSLGTGGEGYTF	TGTGCCAGCAGTTCCCTAGGGACAGGGGGGGAGGGCTACACCTTC	TRBV6-5	TRBJ1-2	NA	TRBD1
CASTTRGEWSSGEPQHF	TGTGCCAGCACCACCCGGGGGGAGTGGTCGTCGGGGGAGCCCCAGCATTTT	TRBV7-3	TRBJ1-5	NA	NA
CASSLSGNQPQHF	TGTGCCAGCAGTTTATCGGGGAATCAGCCCCAGCATTTT	TRBV12-3/TRBV12-4	TRBJ1-5	NA	NA
CASSGGGNTEAFF	TGTGCCAGCAGCGGAGGGGGGAACACTGAAGCTTTCTTT	TRBV6-5	TRBJ1-1	few	NA
CASSYGVEDYEQYF	TGTGCCAGCAGTTACGGGGTTGAGGACTACGAGCAGTACTTC	TRBV6-5	TRBJ2-7	NA	NA
CASSPNPGTGAGYTEAFF	TGTGCCAGCAGCCCCAACCCCGGGACAGGGGCGGGGTACACTGAAGCTTTCTTT	TRBV9	TRBJ1-1	NA	TRBD1
CASSQGTVNTEAFF	TGTGCCAGCAGCCAAGGGACAGTGAACACTGAAGCTTTCTTT	TRBV14	TRBJ1-1	NA	NA
CASSPQGSNEKLFF	TGTGCCAGCAGCCCTCAAGGTTCTAATGAAAAACTGTTTTTT	TRBV7-9	TRBJ1-4	NA	NA
CASSSQGPTDTQYF	TGCGCCAGCAGCTCCCAGGGGCCCACAGATACGCAGTATTTT	TRBV5-1	TRBJ2-3	NA	NA
CAISESAQRGEQYF	TGTGCCATCAGTGAGTCGGCCCAAAGGGGCGAGCAGTACTTC	TRBV10-3	TRBJ2-7	NA	NA
CASSVGGSNQPQHF	TGTGCCAGCAGCGTGGGGGGTAGCAATCAGCCCCAGCATTTT	TRBV7-6	TRBJ1-5	NA	NA
CASRLADRETQYF	TGTGCCAGCAGACTAGCGGATAGAGAGACCCAGTACTTC	TRBV12-3/TRBV12-4	TRBJ2-5	NA	TRBD2
CASSLEWGALRTEAFF	TGTGCCAGCAGCTTAGAATGGGGGGCTTTGAGGACTGAAGCTTTCTTT	TRBV11-2	TRBJ1-1	NA	NA
CARGRINEKLFF	TGTGCCAGAGGACGAATTAATGAAAAACTGTTTTTT	TRBV2	TRBJ1-4	NA	NA
CASSLEQHTKLFF	TGTGCCAGCAGCTTGGAACAGCATACTAAACTGTTTTTT	TRBV5-5	TRBJ1-4	NA	NA
CASSAGTTTDTQYF	TGTGCCAGCAGCGCAGGGACTACCACCGATACGCAGTATTTT	TRBV9	TRBJ2-3	once	TRBD2
CASSPRASGGWSTDTQYF	TGTGCCAGCAGCCCACGAGCTAGCGGGGGCTGGAGCACAGATACGCAGTATTTT	TRBV11-2	TRBJ2-3	NA	TRBD2
CASSLAGFNNEQFF	TGTGCCAGCAGCTTGGCAGGCTTTAACAATGAGCAGTTCTTC	TRBV5-4	TRBJ2-1	NA	NA
CASSLELRNTEAFF	TGTGCCAGCAGCTTAGAACTCAGGAACACTGAAGCTTTCTTT	TRBV7-2	TRBJ1-1	NA	NA
CASSQETDTQYF	TGCGCCAGCAGCCAAGAAACAGATACGCAGTATTTT	TRBV4-1	TRBJ2-3	NA	NA
CASSPTRQGENSPLHF	TGTGCCAGCAGCCCGACCAGACAGGGGGAAAATTCACCCCTCCACTTT	TRBV3-1/TRBV3-2	TRBJ1-6	NA	TRBD1